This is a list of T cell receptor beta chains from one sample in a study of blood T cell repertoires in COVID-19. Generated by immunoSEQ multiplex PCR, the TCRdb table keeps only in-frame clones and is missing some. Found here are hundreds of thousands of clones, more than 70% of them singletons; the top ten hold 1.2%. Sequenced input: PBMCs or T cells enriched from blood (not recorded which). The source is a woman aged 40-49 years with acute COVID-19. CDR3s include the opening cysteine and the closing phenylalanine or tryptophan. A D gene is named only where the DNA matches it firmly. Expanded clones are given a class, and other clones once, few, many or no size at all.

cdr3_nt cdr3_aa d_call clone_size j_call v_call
TGTGCCATTATCAGGGGTTCCACCTACGAGCAGTACTTC CAIIRGSTYEQYF - - TRBJ2-7 TRBV14
TGTGCCAGCTCACCAACAACCGACTCTGGGGCCAACGTCCTGACTTTC CASSPTTDSGANVLTF - - TRBJ2-6 TRBV18
TGTGCCAGCAGTTACTTGGGGGGAGGGGGAACTGAAGCTTTCTTT CASSYLGGGGTEAFF - few TRBJ1-1 TRBV6-5
TGTGCCAGCACTACCGGGACAGGGTCCTTGATGAACACTGAAGCTTTCTTT CASTTGTGSLMNTEAFF TRBD1 - TRBJ1-1 TRBV28
TGTGCCAGCAGTTTACCGGGACTAGCGGGACACGAGCAGTACTTC CASSLPGLAGHEQYF TRBD2 once TRBJ2-7 TRBV28
TGTGCCAGCAGTTTGGGGCAGGGGGGTGGGCCCCAGCATTTT CASSLGQGGGPQHF TRBD1 - TRBJ1-5 TRBV27
TGTGCCTCTGGACAGGGCGGTGAAGCTTTCTTT CASGQGGEAFF TRBD1 - TRBJ1-1 TRBV2
TGTGCCAGCTCACTTCGACAGGGGAATATACTGGGGCAGCCCCAGCATTTT CASSLRQGNILGQPQHF TRBD1 few TRBJ1-5 TRBV18
TGTGCTAGTGGTTTGGTAGACGGGGCCGGGAGACAGACCCAGTACTTC CASGLVDGAGRQTQYF - - TRBJ2-5 TRBV12-5
TGTGCCAGTAGCACACGACAGGGGGCTGAATATGGCTACACCTTC CASSTRQGAEYGYTF TRBD1 - TRBJ1-2 TRBV19
TGTGCCATCAGTGAGTCAGGACAGGGGATCGGCGGCTACACCTTC CAISESGQGIGGYTF TRBD1 once TRBJ1-2 TRBV10-3
TGTGCCAGTAGTATGGGACTCCACAATGAGCAGTTCTTC CASSMGLHNEQFF - - TRBJ2-1 TRBV19
TGTGCCAGTAGTATCGCGGATTCGAATCAGCCCCAGCATTTT CASSIADSNQPQHF - - TRBJ1-5 TRBV19
TGTGCCAGTAGTATACGAGCGCAATCCCAAGAGACCCAGTACTTC CASSIRAQSQETQYF - - TRBJ2-5 TRBV19
TGTGCCAGTTCCTATGAGGCGGCTGGAAACACCATATATTTT CASSYEAAGNTIYF - once TRBJ1-3 TRBV19
TGTGCCAGTAGTAAGGGCGGGGGGCTAAGAAACACCATATATTTT CASSKGGGLRNTIYF - - TRBJ1-3 TRBV19
TGTGCCAGCAGCTTCGGCGGGAGCTCCTGGAACAATGAGCAGTTCTTC CASSFGGSSWNNEQFF TRBD2 - TRBJ2-1 TRBV5-4
TGTGCCAGCAGCTACTCCGGGGTGAACTATGGCTACACCTTC CASSYSGVNYGYTF - - TRBJ1-2 TRBV9
TGTGCCAGCAGTCACGGACAGGATACAACATACTCCTACGAGCAGTACTTC CASSHGQDTTYSYEQYF TRBD1 - TRBJ2-7 TRBV6-6
TGCGCCAGCAGCTTGCCAGGGGTGGGTTTCGCAGATACGCAGTATTTT CASSLPGVGFADTQYF - - TRBJ2-3 TRBV5-1
TGCGCCAGTGGAAGGACTAGCGGGACCTACAATGAGCAGTTCTTC CASGRTSGTYNEQFF TRBD2 - TRBJ2-1 TRBV4-1
TGTGCCAGCAGCTTATCCTCAGGGCGGAACACTGAAGCTTTCTTT CASSLSSGRNTEAFF - few TRBJ1-1 TRBV7-9
TGTGCCAGCAGCTTTTATGGAGGGTCCTCTGGAAACACCATATATTTT CASSFYGGSSGNTIYF - - TRBJ1-3 TRBV11-2
TGTGCCAGCAGTTACTCGGGAGAGCTAGGCAATGAGCAGTTCTTC CASSYSGELGNEQFF - - TRBJ2-1 TRBV6-5
TGCGCCAGCAGCCAAGGACAGGGGAATGAAAAACTGTTTTTT CASSQGQGNEKLFF TRBD1 - TRBJ1-4 TRBV4-3
TGTGCCAGCATCGGACAGGGCTCCTACGAGCAGTACTTC CASIGQGSYEQYF TRBD1 - TRBJ2-7 TRBV6-5
TGTGCCACCAGTGTCCTAGGACTAGCGCGAAACATTCAGTACTTC CATSVLGLARNIQYF TRBD2 - TRBJ2-4 TRBV24-1
TGTGCCAGCAGTCCCGGGACAGGGTTTATCGGGGCCAACGTCCTGACTTTC CASSPGTGFIGANVLTF TRBD1 - TRBJ2-6 TRBV6-6
TGTGCCAGCAGACTCCGAGAGACCCAGTACTTC CASRLRETQYF - - TRBJ2-5 TRBV12-3/TRBV12-4
TGTGCCAGCAGCGTTAGGGACAGAGAAGCTTTCTTT CASSVRDREAFF TRBD1 - TRBJ1-1 TRBV9
TGTGCCAGCAGCGAGGGCGGGAGGGCTCGAGAGACCCAGTACTTC CASSEGGRARETQYF TRBD2 many TRBJ2-5 TRBV5-6
TGTGCCACCAGCAGAGGCTCAGGGGGAAGCACAGATACGCAGTATTTT CATSRGSGGSTDTQYF TRBD1 - TRBJ2-3 TRBV15
TGTGCCAGCAGCCAAGACCAAGCGGGGGACTCTGGAAACACCATATATTTT CASSQDQAGDSGNTIYF - - TRBJ1-3 TRBV3-1/TRBV3-2
TGTGCCAGCAGTTCCGGGACAGCCTTCAATCAGCCCCAGCATTTT CASSSGTAFNQPQHF TRBD1 - TRBJ1-5 TRBV6-5
TGTGCCAGCACGCCCCCGGGGAACTATGGCTACACCTTC CASTPPGNYGYTF - - TRBJ1-2 TRBV7-6
TGTGCCAGCAGCATAATGGGCGGGGGCGGCACTGAAGCTTTCTTT CASSIMGGGGTEAFF - - TRBJ1-1 TRBV11-3
TGTGCCTGGAGTCGCCGGGACAGAGACTCCTACGAGCAGTACTTC CAWSRRDRDSYEQYF TRBD1 - TRBJ2-7 TRBV30
TGTGCCAGCAGCCCTAGCGGGAGTACAGATACGCAGTATTTT CASSPSGSTDTQYF TRBD2 - TRBJ2-3 TRBV6-2/TRBV6-3
TGTGCCAGCAGTGGGGACAGGGGATGGAATCAGCCCCAGCATTTT CASSGDRGWNQPQHF TRBD1 - TRBJ1-5 TRBV25-1
TGTGCCAGCAGCCTACAGGGGACCAATCAGCCCCAGCATTTT CASSLQGTNQPQHF TRBD1 - TRBJ1-5 TRBV2
TGTGCCAGCATCTCACCCGGGACAGCTTCCTCCTACGAGCAGTACTTC CASISPGTASSYEQYF TRBD1 - TRBJ2-7 TRBV25-1
TGTGCCAGCAGTTCCCTCGGGTTTTACGAGCAGTACTTC CASSSLGFYEQYF - - TRBJ2-7 TRBV27
TGTGCCAGTACCCCCTTGGGGACTAGCGGGAGCGCCGGGGAGCTGTTTTTT CASTPLGTSGSAGELFF TRBD2 - TRBJ2-2 TRBV19
TGTGCCTGGAGTGTAAGTGGGAGTAGCGGGCTCGGGGAGCAGTTCTTC CAWSVSGSSGLGEQFF TRBD2 - TRBJ2-1 TRBV30
TGTGCCAGCCTTGAAGTTCCACTGGGACTAGCGGGCCTCACATTC CASLEVPLGLAGLTF TRBD2 - TRBJ2-7 TRBV2